This T cell receptor beta chain was identified during a study of T cells in Graves' hyperthyroidism and ophthalmopathy. Regarding the study as a whole: Median prediction lead before ophthalmopathy onset was 6.5 months with the model. Blood held most thyroid clonotypes expanded above 0.001 frequency.

No ophthalmopathy progression within 18 months constituted stable Graves' hyperthyroidism. Amplified regions were TCR beta CDR3 sequences from RNA transcripts. HTBI primers were employed in a first-round RT-PCR of the TCR CDR3. TCRdb analysed the multiplex PCR reads with MiXCR anew, one entry per CDR3 protein. The sample includes about 570,000 distinct CDR3 sequences, less than 15% of them seen just once. Of note for this clonotype: Antigen: not known.

Germline CDR1 reads WNHNN; CDR2 reads SYGVQD (reference sequence). The CDR3 loop spans 13 amino acids. V lost 3 bases to trimming and J lost 13 bases; unmatched junction nucleotides: 9. Sequencing was carried out using blood. The receptor was isolated from a woman aged 40-49 years with Graves' hyperthyroidism. The chain is built from TRBV10-1 and TRBJ2-3; 8 positions agree with TRBD1. In nucleotides, the CDR3 is TGCGCCAGCAGTGAAATTGACAGGGGAGTTGAGTATTTT. This encodes CASSEIDRGVEYF.